One and the same sample provided the 17 T cell receptor beta chains below, sequenced in a study of cytomegalovirus exposure and HLA in healthy donors. The PCR had 60 Vbeta and 13 Jbeta primers. Sequenced by immunoSEQ multiplex PCR; TCRdb stores in-frame clones only, minus some. The table has under 200,000 clones, 79% seen once; the top ten hold nearly 4.5%. The sample was PBMCs. The receptors shown here come from a woman under 40 in good health and CMV-seropositive.

This rearrangement joins TRBV18 to TRBJ2-1; 9 bases agree with TRBD2. V lost 0 bases, J lost 3 bases, and 3 bases stayed unmatched. This CDR3 is built from 16 residues. CDR1 is KGHSH and CDR2 is LQKENI in the germline V gene. The CDR3 DNA reads TGTGCCAGCTCACCACCGGGGACTAGCATCTACAATGAGCAGTTCTTC. Translation: CASSPPGTSIYNEQFF.

The V call is TRBV4-3, the J call TRBJ2-1; perhaps TRBD1 as D (6 bases). V lost 1 base, J lost 9 bases, and 25 bases lay in between. CDR1 is LGHNA, CDR2 YSLEER, per germline. The CDR3 has 18 residues. The CDR3 spells CASSQARLPGTREIEQFF. As DNA, the CDR3 is TGCGCCAGCAGCCAAGCGAGATTACCAGGGACACGAGAGATTGAGCAGTTCTTC.

This clone appeared a few times. The J gene is TRBJ2-7, the V gene TRBV4-2; 9 nucleotides agree with TRBD1. With V trimmed by 2 bases and J by 3 bases, 2 bases remained unmatched. The V gene's germline CDR1 is LGHNA and CDR2 YNFKEQ. The CDR3 contains 14 residues. DNA of the CDR3: TGTGCCAGCAGCCAACCGGGACAGGGCTACGAGCAGTACTTC. Protein sequence: CASSQPGQGYEQYF.

The chain couples TRBV5-1 to TRBJ1-2; 9 nucleotides line up with TRBD1. Germline values: CDR1 SGHRS, CDR2 YFSETQ. Trimming removed 4 bases from V and 5 bases from J; junction bases left unmatched: 6. The CDR3 sequence is 14 residues long. The chain's CDR3 is CASSLDRGRYGYTF. In nucleotides, the CDR3 is TGCGCCAGCAGCCTGGACAGGGGACGGTATGGCTACACCTTC.

The chain links TRBV4-3 to TRBJ2-7; 9 bases align to TRBD1. Germline trimming cut 2 bases from V and 7 bases from J; bases unmatched to any gene: 6. The CDR3 totals 14 residues. Per the germline V gene, CDR1 is LGHNA and CDR2 is YSLEER. The CDR3 coding sequence is TGCGCCAGCAGCCAATCCCGGGACAGGGTTGAGCAGTACTTC. Translated: CASSQSRDRVEQYF.

V gene TRBV7-2 combines with J gene TRBJ1-3, with D unclear. The CDR3 is 14 amino acids. Trimming stripped 1 base from V and 4 bases from J, with 8 bases between. Germline V gene data show CDR1 as SGHTA and CDR2 as FQGNSA. CDR3 nucleotides: TGTGCCAGCAGCTTAGGCGGGTCCGGAAACACCATATATTTT. This encodes CASSLGGSGNTIYF.

This clone was counted a single time. The rearrangement links TRBV30 to TRBJ1-5, with D uncertain. V dropped 1 base and J dropped 1 base, with 5 bases sitting between them. The germline V gene has CDR1 GTSNPN and CDR2 SVGIG (reference sequence). The CDR3 spans 13 residues. CDR3 nucleotides: TGTGCCTGGAGTGCCAGGAGCAATCAGCCCCAGCATTTT. Encoded protein: CAWSARSNQPQHF. The full variable domain, with the rest looked up from reference TRBV30 and TRBJ1-5, is SQTIHQWPATLVQPVGSPLSLECTVEGTSNPNLYWYRQAAGRGLQLLFYSVGIGQISSEVPQNLSASRPQDRQFILSSKKLLLSDSGFYLCAWSARSNQPQHFGDGTRLSIL.

The chain carries TRBV19 and TRBJ1-5; TRBD1 aligns across 7 bases. CDR1 LNHDA and CDR2 SQIVND come from the germline V gene (reference sequence). The CDR3 is 12 residues long. The trim removed 10 bases at V and 6 bases at J, leaving 6 bases unmatched. This CDR3 reads CAIQQGSQPQHF. In DNA form, the CDR3 reads TGTGCCATCCAACAGGGGAGTCAGCCCCAGCATTTT.

J is TRBJ2-7 and V is TRBV5-5, with 12 bases matching TRBD2. V was clipped by 4 bases and J by 6 bases; unmatched bases: 11. The CDR3 is 16 residues long. Germline V lookup: CDR1 SGHKS, CDR2 YYEKEE (reference sequence). The chain's CDR3 is CASSRTLTSGSPEQYF. The CDR3 bases are TGTGCCAGCAGCCGAACGCTGACTAGCGGGAGCCCCGAGCAGTACTTC.

The rearrangement links TRBV7-2 to TRBJ1-1, with 7 positions matching TRBD1. This CDR3 is 16 amino acids long. V shed 1 base, J shed 0 bases, and the junction held 5 bases outside the gene matches. The germline V gene encodes CDR1 SGHTA and CDR2 FQGNSA. The CDR3: CASSLGLGGLNTEAFF. DNA of the CDR3: TGTGCCAGCAGCTTAGGGTTAGGGGGCCTGAACACTGAAGCTTTCTTT.

The chain links TRBV11-2 to TRBJ1-1; weak D call: TRBD1 (5 bases). CDR1 and CDR2 (germline): SGHAT, FQNNGV. With 3 bases removed from V and 1 base from J, the gap between germline ends came to 12 bases. This CDR3 is built from 15 residues. CDR3 amino acids: CASSFGWGENTEAFF. The CDR3 DNA is TGTGCCAGCAGCTTCGGGTGGGGGGAGAACACTGAAGCTTTCTTT.

This clone was seen more than once but under ten times. The genes are TRBV18 and TRBJ1-1, with D perhaps TRBD1 (6 bases). The ends were cut back, 3 bases at V and 2 bases at J, with 10 bases in the middle. The CDR3 has 14 amino acids. Germline CDR1 reads KGHSH; CDR2 reads LQKENI. CDR3 coding DNA: TGTGCCAGCTCACCCGGGGGGGGCAACACTGAAGCTTTCTTT. It translates to CASSPGGGNTEAFF.

This clone appeared once. The rearrangement uses TRBV11-2 and TRBJ2-3, with a tentative D call TRBD1 (5 bases). The germline gives CDR1 SGHAT, CDR2 FQNNGV. V dropped 5 bases and J dropped 1 base, with 13 bases sitting between them. This CDR3 has 15 amino acids. CDR3 nucleotides: TGTGCCAGCAGCCCTTTGGGGCAGGGCACAGATACGCAGTATTTT. Its translation is CASSPLGQGTDTQYF. The variable domain in full, with the rest retrieved from reference TRBV11-2 and TRBJ2-3, is EAGVAQSPRYKIIEKRQSVAFWCNPISGHATLYWYQQILGQGPKLLIQFQNNGVVDDSQLPKDRFSAERLKGVDSTLKIQPAKLEDSAVYLCASSPLGQGTDTQYFGPGTRLTVL.

The CDR3 reads CAWSVLLGGSTEAFF. The CDR3, as DNA: TGTGCCTGGAGTGTACTCCTGGGAGGGAGCACTGAAGCTTTCTTT. The chain recombines TRBV30 with TRBJ1-1; unclear D gene. Germline CDR1 GTSNPN, CDR2 SVGIG (reference sequence). This CDR3 has 15 amino acids. The V end lost 0 bases, the J end lost 4 bases, and 15 bases lay between the germline ends.

V gene TRBV6-5 combines with J gene TRBJ2-1; D might be TRBD1 (5 bases). Trimming took 6 bases from V and 4 from J, leaving 13 bases between them. CDR1 and CDR2 (germline): MNHEY, SVGAGI. This CDR3 has 14 amino acids. CDR3 in DNA: TGTGCCAGCAGCAGTAGGGGCTCGTACAATGAGCAGTTCTTC. Its translation: CASSSRGSYNEQFF.

J is TRBJ1-1 and V is TRBV11-2; D unclear. V lost 2 bases, J lost 1 base, and 11 bases lay in between. Germline CDR1 reads SGHAT; CDR2 reads FQNNGV. CDR3 length: 15 residues. Here the CDR3 DNA reads TGTGCCAGCAGCTTAAACAACTTAGCGAACACTGAAGCTTTCTTT. Protein sequence: CASSLNNLANTEAFF.

The rearrangement joins TRBV7-2 to TRBJ2-5, with 7 bases lining up with TRBD1. The CDR3 consists of 15 residues. Germline loops: CDR1 SGHTA, CDR2 FQGNSA. Trimming cost V 3 bases and J 4 bases; bases outside gene matches: 8. The CDR3 bases are TGTGCCAGCAGCTTCTCACAGGGGTGGGGAGAGACCCAGTACTTC. Translation gives CASSFSQGWGETQYF.